This T cell receptor beta chain was retrieved from a study of blood T cells in healthy people across ages. Study summary: Per two T cells, about one barcoded beta molecule was captured through template switching.

Notes on the study in general: From one million sequenced T cells, diversity estimates were lower bounds. Compared with aged donors, long-lived donors showed fewer expanded clones, suggesting selection.

This clonotype was seen a handful of times. No antigen is known for it. Then a second PCR, running roughly 7 to 11 cycles, was carried out with a sample-barcoded 5' primer and a J-beta primer mix. From the 5' RACE reads, TCRdb called clonotypes with MiXCR, one entry per CDR3 protein. The sample shows approximately 1.5 million distinct CDR3 sequences, roughly 30% of them seen only once. J gave up 0 bases and V 5 bases, and 6 bases lay outside the gene matches. The CDR3 runs 17 residues. Germline CDR1 SGHTA, CDR2 FQGNSA. The chain uses TRBV7-2 and TRBJ2-7; 14 nucleotides match TRBD2. The TCR originated in a woman aged 25 to 39 in good health. Material for sequencing was blood. The CDR3 coding sequence is TGTGCCAGCAGCACTGGGACTAGCGGGGGATACTCCTACGAGCAGTACTTC. It codes for CASSTGTSGGYSYEQYF.